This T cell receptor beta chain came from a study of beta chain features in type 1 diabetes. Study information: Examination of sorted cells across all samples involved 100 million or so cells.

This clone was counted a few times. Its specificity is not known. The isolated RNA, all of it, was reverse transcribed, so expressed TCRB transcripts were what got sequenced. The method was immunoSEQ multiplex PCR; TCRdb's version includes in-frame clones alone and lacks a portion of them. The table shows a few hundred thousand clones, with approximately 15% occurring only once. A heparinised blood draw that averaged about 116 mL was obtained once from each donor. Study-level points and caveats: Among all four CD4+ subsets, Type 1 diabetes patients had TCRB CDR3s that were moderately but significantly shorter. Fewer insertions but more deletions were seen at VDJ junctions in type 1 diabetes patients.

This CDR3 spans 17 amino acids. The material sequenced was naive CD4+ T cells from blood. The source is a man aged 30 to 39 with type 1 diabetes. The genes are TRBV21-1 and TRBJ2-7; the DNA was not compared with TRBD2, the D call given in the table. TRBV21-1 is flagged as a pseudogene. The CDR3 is CASSRGGVLTPLYEQYF. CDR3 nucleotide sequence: TGTGCCAGCAGCAGGGGGGGGGTACTGACCCCCCTCTACGAGCAGTACTTC.